This T cell receptor beta chain was obtained from a study of control samples from healthy donors and cancer patients. Assay used: immunoSEQ multiplex PCR; TCRdb lists only in-frame clones, some missing. The sample holds about 150,000 clones, over 90% seen once. Deletions cut 5 bases from V and 2 bases from J, with 13 bases between. Germline CDR1 reads MNHEY; CDR2 reads SMNVEV (reference sequence). This CDR3 has 15 residues. The clonotype was recovered from a man aged 45-65 years in good health. Sample: blood. The chain links TRBV27 to TRBJ2-1; D could derive from TRBD1 or TRBD2 (6 bases each). Here the CDR3 reads CASSKGGHTYNEQFF. The CDR3, as DNA: TGTGCCAGCAGTAAGGGGGGCCACACCTACAATGAGCAGTTCTTC.